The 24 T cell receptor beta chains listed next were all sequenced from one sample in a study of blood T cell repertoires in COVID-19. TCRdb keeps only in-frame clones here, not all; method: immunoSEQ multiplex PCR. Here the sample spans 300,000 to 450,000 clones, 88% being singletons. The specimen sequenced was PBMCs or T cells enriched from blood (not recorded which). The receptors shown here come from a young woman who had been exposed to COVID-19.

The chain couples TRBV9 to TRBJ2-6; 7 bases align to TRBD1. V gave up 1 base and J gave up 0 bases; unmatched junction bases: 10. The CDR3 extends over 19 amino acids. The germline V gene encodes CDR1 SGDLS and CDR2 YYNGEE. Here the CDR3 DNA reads TGTGCCAGCAGCGTACGAATAGGGGACAGCAGCTCTGGGGCCAACGTCCTGACTTTC. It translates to CASSVRIGDSSSGANVLTF.

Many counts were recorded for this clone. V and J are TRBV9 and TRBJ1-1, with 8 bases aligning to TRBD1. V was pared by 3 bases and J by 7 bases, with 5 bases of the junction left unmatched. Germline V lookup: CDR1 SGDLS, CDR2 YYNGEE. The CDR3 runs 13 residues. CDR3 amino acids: CASSARGRGEAFF. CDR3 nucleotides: TGTGCCAGCAGCGCCAGGGGGCGGGGTGAAGCTTTCTTT. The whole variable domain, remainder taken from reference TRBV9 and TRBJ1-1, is DSGVTQTPKHLITATGQRVTLRCSPRSGDLSVYWYQQSLDQGLQFLIQYYNGEERAKGNILERFSAQQFPDLHSELNLSSLELGDSALYFCASSARGRGEAFFGQGTRLTVV.

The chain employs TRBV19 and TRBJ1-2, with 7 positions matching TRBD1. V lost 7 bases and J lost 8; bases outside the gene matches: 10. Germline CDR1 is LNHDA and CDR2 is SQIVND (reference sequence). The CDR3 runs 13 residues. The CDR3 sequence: CASTRQGHGGYTF. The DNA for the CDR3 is TGTGCCAGTACTAGACAGGGACACGGGGGCTACACCTTC. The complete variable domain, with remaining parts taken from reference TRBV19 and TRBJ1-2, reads DGGITQSPKYLFRKEGQNVTLSCEQNLNHDAMYWYRQDPGQGLRLIYYSQIVNDFQKGDIAEGYSVSREKKESFPLTVTSAQKNPTAFYLCASTRQGHGGYTFGSGTRLTVV.

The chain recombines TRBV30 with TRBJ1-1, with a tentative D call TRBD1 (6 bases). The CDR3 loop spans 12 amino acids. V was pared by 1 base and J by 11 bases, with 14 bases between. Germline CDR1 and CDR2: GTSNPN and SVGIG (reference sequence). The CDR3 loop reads CAWSATTGMAFF. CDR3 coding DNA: TGTGCCTGGAGTGCTACTACAGGGATGGCTTTCTTT.

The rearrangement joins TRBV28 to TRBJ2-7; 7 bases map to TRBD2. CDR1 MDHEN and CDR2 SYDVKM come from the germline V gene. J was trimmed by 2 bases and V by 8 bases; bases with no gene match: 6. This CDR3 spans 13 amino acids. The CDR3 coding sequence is TGTGCCAGCCAGGGCGGGAGCCCCTACGAGCAGTACTTC. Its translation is CASQGGSPYEQYF.

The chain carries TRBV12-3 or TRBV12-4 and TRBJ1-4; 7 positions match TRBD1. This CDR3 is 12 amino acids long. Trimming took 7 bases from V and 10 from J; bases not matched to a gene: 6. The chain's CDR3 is CASNRGLGKLFF. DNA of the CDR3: TGTGCCAGCAACAGGGGTTTGGGAAAACTGTTTTTT.

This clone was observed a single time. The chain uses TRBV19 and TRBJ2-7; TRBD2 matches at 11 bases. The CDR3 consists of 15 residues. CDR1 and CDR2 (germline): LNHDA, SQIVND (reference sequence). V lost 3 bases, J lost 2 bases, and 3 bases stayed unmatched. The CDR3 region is CASSIQTSGTYEQYF. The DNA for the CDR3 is TGTGCCAGTAGTATTCAGACTAGCGGGACCTACGAGCAGTACTTC.

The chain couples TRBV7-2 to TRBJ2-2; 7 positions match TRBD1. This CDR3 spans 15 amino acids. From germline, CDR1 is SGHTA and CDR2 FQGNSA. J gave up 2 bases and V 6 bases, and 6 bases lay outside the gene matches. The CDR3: CASRFTGDNTGELFF. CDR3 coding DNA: TGTGCCAGCAGGTTTACAGGGGATAACACCGGGGAGCTGTTTTTT.

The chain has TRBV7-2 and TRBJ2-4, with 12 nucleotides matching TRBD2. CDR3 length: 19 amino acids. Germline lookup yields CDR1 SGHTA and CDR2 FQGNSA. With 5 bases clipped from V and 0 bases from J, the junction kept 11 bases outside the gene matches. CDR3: CASSTTGTSGPLAKNIQYF. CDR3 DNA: TGTGCCAGCAGCACCACCGGGACTAGCGGGCCACTAGCCAAAAACATTCAGTACTTC.

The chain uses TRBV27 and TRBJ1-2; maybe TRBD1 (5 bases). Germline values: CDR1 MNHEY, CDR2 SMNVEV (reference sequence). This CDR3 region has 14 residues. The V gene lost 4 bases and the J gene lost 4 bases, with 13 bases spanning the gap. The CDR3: CASSSRGAGYGYTF. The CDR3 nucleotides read TGTGCCAGCAGTTCTAGGGGCGCAGGCTATGGCTACACCTTC.

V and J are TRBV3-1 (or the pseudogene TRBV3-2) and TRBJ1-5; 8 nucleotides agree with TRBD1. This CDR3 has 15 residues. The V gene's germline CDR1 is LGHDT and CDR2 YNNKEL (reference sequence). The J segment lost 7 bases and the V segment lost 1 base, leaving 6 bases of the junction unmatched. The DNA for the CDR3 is TGTGCCAGCAGCCAAGGAAGGACAGGGCCCCAGCCCCAGCATTTT. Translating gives CASSQGRTGPQPQHF.

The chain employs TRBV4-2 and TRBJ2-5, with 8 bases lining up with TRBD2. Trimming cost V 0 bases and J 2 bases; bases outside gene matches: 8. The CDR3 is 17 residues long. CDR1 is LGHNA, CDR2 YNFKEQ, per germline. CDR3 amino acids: CASSQEGLAGVQETQYF. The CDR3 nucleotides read TGTGCCAGCAGCCAAGAAGGGCTAGCGGGTGTTCAAGAGACCCAGTACTTC.

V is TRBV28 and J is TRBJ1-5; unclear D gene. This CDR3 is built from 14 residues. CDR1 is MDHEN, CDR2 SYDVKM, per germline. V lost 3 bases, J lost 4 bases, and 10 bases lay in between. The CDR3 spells CASSLYSENQPQHF. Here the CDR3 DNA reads TGTGCCAGCAGTTTGTATAGCGAAAATCAGCCCCAGCATTTT. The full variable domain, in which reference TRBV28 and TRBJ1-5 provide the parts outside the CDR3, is DVKVTQSSRYLVKRTGEKVFLECVQDMDHENMFWYRQDPGLGLRLIYFSYDVKMKEKGDIPEGYSVSREKKERFSLILESASTNQTSMYLCASSLYSENQPQHFGDGTRLSIL.

CDR3 amino acids: CSVASGAFNEKLFF. In DNA, the CDR3 is TGCAGCGTTGCGTCGGGAGCATTTAATGAAAAACTGTTTTTT. The V and J genes are TRBV29-1 and TRBJ1-4, with D unresolved. Germline assignment: CDR1 SQVTM and CDR2 ANQGSEA. This CDR3 has 14 residues. The germline V and J ends were trimmed by 4 bases and 4 bases, with 13 bases remaining between them.

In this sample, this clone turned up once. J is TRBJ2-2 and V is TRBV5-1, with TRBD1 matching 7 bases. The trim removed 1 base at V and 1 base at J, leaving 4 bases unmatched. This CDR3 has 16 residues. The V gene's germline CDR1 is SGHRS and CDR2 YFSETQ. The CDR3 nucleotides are TGCGCCAGCAGCTTGAGTGGGACAGTGAACACCGGGGAGCTGTTTTTT. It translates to CASSLSGTVNTGELFF. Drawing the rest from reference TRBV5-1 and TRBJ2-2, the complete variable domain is KAGVTQTPRYLIKTRGQQVTLSCSPISGHRSVSWYQQTPGQGLQFLFEYFSETQRNKGNFPGRFSGRQFSNSRSEMNVSTLELGDSALYLCASSLSGTVNTGELFFGEGSRLTVL.

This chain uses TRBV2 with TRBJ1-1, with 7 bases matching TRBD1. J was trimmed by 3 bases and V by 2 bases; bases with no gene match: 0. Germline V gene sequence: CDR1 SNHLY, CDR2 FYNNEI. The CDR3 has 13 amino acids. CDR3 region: CASSEQGDTEAFF. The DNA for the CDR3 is TGTGCCAGCAGTGAACAGGGGGACACTGAAGCTTTCTTT.

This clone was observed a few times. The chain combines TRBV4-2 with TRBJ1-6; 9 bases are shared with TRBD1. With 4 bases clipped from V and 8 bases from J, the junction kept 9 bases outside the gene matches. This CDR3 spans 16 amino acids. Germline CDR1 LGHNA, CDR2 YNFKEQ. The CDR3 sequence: CASSRPEGQGYSPLHF. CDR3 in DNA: TGTGCCAGCAGCCGTCCCGAGGGACAGGGATATTCACCCCTCCACTTT.

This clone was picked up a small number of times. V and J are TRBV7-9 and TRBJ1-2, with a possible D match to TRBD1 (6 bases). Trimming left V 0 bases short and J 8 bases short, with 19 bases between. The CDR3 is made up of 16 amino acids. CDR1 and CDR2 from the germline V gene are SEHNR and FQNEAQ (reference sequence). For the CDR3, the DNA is TGTGCCAGCAGCTTAGCCCTGACAGAAGAGACAGGAGGCTACACCTTC. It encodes CASSLALTEETGGYTF.

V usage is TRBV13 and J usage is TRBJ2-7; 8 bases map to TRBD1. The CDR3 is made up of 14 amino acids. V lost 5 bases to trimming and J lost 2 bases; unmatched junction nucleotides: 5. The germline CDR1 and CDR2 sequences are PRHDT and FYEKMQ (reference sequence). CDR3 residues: CASSMTQGAYEQYF. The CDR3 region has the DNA TGTGCCAGCAGCATGACACAGGGGGCCTACGAGCAGTACTTC.

The CDR3 loop reads CASSLLDTQYF. The CDR3 region has the DNA TGTGCCAGCAGTTTACTAGATACGCAGTATTTT. This chain links TRBV12-3 or TRBV12-4 with TRBJ2-3; D gene uncertain. The CDR3 is made up of 11 amino acids. V was shortened by 2 bases and J by 5 bases, with 2 bases between the two germline ends.

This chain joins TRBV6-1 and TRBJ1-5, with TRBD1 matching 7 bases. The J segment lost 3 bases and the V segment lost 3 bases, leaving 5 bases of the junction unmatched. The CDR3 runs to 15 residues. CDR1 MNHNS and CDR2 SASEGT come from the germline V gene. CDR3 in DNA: TGTGCCAGCAGTGAGGGCAGGGGGTACAATCAGCCCCAGCATTTT. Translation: CASSEGRGYNQPQHF.

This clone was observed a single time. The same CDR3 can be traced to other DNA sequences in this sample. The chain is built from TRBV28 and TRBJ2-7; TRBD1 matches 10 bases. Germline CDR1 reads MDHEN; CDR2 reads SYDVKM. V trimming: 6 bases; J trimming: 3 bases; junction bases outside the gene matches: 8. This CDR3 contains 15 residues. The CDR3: CASSSPGQGSYEQYF. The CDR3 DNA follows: TGTGCCAGCAGCTCCCCGGGACAGGGGAGCTACGAGCAGTACTTC.

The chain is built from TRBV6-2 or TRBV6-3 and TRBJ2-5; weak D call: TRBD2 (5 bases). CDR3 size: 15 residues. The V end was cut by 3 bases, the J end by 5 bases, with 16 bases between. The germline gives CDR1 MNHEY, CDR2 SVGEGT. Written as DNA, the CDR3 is TGTGCCAGCAGTTATTCGAGCGGCGACTTGGAGACCCAGTACTTC. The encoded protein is CASSYSSGDLETQYF.

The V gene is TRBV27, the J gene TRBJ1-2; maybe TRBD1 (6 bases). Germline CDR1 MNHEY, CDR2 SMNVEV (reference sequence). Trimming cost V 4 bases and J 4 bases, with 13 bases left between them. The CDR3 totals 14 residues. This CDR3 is CASSSTGQLYGYTF. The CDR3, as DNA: TGTGCCAGCAGTTCCACCGGACAGCTCTATGGCTACACCTTC.